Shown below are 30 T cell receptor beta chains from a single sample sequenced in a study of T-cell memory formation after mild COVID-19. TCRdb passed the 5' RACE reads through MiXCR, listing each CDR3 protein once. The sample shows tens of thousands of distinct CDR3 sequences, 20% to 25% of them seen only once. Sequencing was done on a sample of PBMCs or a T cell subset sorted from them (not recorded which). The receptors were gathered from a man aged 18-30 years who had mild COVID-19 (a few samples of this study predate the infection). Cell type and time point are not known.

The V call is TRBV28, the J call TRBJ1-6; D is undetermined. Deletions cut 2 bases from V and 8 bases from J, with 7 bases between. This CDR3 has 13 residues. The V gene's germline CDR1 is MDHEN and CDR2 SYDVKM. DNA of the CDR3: TGTGCCAGCAGTTTAACCAGGCATTCACCCCTCCACTTT. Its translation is CASSLTRHSPLHF. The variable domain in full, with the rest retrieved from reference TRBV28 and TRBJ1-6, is DVKVTQSSRYLVKRTGEKVFLECVQDMDHENMFWYRQDPGLGLRLIYFSYDVKMKEKGDIPEGYSVSREKKERFSLILESASTNQTSMYLCASSLTRHSPLHFGNGTRLTVT.

The CDR3 loop is CAWSVTSAHTDTQYF. The CDR3 DNA follows: TGTGCCTGGAGTGTAACTAGCGCCCACACAGATACGCAGTATTTT. The V call is TRBV30, the J call TRBJ2-3; the match to TRBD2 covers 7 bases. Trimming at V came to 0 bases and at J to 2 bases, leaving 5 bases not matched to a gene. This CDR3 is 15 amino acids long. Germline V CDR1 and CDR2: GTSNPN, SVGIG (reference sequence).

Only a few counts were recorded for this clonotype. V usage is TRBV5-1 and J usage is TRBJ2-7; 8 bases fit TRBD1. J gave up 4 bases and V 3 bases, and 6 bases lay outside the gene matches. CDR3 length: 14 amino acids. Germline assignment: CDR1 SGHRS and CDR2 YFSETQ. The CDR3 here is CASSWATGAYEQYF. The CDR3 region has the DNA TGCGCCAGCAGCTGGGCGACAGGGGCATACGAGCAGTACTTC.

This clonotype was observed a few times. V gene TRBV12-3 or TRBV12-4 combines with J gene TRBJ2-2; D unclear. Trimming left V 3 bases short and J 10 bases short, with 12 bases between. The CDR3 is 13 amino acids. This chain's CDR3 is CASSFISLEELFF. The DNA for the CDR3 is TGTGCCAGCAGTTTTATTAGTTTAGAGGAGCTGTTTTTT.

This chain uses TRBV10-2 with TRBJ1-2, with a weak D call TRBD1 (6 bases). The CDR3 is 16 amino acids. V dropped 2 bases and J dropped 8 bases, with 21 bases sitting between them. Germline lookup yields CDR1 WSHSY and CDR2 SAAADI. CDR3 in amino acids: CASSETPGAPGRGYTF. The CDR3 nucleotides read TGCGCCAGCAGTGAGACCCCAGGGGCCCCCGGTAGAGGCTACACCTTC.

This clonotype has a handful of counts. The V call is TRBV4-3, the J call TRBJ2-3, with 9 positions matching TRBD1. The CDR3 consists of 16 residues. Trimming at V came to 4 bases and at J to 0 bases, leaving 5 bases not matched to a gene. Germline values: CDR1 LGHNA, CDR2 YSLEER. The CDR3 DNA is TGCGCCAGCAGCCTGGACAGGGGAACTAGCACAGATACGCAGTATTTT. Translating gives CASSLDRGTSTDTQYF.

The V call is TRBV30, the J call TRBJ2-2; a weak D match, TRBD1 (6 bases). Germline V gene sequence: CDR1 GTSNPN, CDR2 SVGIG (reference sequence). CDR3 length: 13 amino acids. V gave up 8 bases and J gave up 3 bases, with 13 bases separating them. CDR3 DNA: TGTGCCAGGAACTCAGGGGACACCGGGGAGCTGTTTTTT. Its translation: CARNSGDTGELFF.

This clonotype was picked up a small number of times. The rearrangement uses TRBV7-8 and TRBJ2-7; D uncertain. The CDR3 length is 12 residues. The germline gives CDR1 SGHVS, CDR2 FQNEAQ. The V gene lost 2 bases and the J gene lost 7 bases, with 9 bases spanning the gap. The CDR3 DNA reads TGTGCCAGCAGCTTAACCAGTCTGGAGCAGTACTTC. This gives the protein CASSLTSLEQYF.

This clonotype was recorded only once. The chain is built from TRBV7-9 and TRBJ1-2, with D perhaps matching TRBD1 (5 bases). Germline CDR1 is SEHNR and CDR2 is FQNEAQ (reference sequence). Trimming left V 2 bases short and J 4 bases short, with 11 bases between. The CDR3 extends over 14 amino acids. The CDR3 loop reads CASSLPGPGYGYTF. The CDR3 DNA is TGTGCCAGCAGCTTACCGGGGCCCGGCTATGGCTACACCTTC.

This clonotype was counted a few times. Here the CDR3 DNA reads TGTGCCAGCAGCCCCACGCCATCGACCCCGGGGGAGACCCAGTACTTC. Protein product: CASSPTPSTPGETQYF. The V call is TRBV5-6, the J call TRBJ2-5, with D perhaps TRBD2 (5 bases). Per germline, CDR1 SGHDT and CDR2 YYEEEE. This CDR3 region has 16 residues. V was pared by 4 bases and J by 5 bases, with 21 bases between.

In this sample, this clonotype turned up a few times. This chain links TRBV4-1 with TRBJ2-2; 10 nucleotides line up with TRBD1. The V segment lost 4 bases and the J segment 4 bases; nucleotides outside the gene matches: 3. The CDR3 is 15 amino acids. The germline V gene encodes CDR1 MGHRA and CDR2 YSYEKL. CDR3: CASSPGTGVTGELFF. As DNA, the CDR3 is TGCGCCAGCAGCCCGGGGACAGGGGTCACCGGGGAGCTGTTTTTT.

CDR3: CASSSPGLGTDTQYF. CDR3 DNA sequence: TGCGCCAGCAGCTCCCCGGGACTTGGCACAGATACGCAGTATTTT. The genes are TRBV4-3 and TRBJ2-3; possible D gene TRBD2, 6 bases. CDR3 length equals 15 residues. V lost 5 bases and J lost 1, with 13 bases in between. CDR1 and CDR2 (germline): LGHNA, YSLEER.

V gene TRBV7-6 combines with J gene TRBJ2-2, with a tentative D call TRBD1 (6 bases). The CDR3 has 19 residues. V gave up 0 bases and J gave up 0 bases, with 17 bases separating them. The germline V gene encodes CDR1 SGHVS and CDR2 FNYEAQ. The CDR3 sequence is CASSLASGWGRPNTGELFF. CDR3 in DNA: TGTGCCAGCAGCTTAGCTTCTGGTTGGGGGCGACCGAACACCGGGGAGCTGTTTTTT.

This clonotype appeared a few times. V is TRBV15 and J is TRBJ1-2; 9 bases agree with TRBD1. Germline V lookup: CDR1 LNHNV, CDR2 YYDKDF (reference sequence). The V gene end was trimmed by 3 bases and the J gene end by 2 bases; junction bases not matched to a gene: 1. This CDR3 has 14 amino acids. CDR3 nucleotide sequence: TGTGCCACCAGCAGCGGACAGGGGAACTATGGCTACACCTTC. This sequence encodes CATSSGQGNYGYTF.

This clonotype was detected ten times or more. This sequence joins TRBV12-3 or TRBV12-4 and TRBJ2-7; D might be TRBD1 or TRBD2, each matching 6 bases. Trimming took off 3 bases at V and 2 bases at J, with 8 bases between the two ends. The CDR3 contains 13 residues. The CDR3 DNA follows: TGTGCCAGCAGTTTTAGGGGGGCCTACGAGCAGTACTTC. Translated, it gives CASSFRGAYEQYF.

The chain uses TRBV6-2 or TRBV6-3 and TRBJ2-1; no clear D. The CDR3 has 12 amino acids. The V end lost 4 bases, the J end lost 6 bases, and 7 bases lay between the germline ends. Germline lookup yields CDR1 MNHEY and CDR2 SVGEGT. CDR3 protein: CASSSWGNEQFF. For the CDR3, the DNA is TGTGCCAGCAGTTCCTGGGGCAATGAGCAGTTCTTC.

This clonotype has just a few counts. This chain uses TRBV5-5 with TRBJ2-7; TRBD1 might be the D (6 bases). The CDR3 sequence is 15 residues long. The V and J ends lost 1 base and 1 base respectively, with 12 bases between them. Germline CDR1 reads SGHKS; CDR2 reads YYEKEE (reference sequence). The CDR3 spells CASSLTGSLSYEQYV. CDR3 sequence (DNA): TGTGCCAGCAGCTTGACAGGGTCTCTTTCCTACGAGCAGTACGTC.

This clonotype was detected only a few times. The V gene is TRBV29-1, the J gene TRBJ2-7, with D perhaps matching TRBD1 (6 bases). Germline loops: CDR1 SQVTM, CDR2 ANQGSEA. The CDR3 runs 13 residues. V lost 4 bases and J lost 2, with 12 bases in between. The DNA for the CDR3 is TGCAGCGTTGTGGGGGCCGCTACCTACGAGCAGTACTTC. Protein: CSVVGAATYEQYF.

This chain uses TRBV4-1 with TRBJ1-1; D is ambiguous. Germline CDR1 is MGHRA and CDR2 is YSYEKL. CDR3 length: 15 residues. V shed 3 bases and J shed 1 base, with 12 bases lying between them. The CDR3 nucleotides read TGCGCCAGCAGCCAGGGAACTGTTCGGAACACTGAAGCTTTCTTT. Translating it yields CASSQGTVRNTEAFF.

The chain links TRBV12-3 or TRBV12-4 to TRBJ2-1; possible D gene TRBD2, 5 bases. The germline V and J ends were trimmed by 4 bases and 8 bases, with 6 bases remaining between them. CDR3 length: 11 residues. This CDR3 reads CASSSGYEQFF. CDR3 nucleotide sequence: TGTGCCAGCAGTTCGGGGTATGAGCAGTTCTTC.

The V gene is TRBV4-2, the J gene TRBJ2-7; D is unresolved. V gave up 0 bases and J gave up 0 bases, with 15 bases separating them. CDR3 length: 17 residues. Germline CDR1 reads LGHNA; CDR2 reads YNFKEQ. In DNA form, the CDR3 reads TGTGCCAGCAGCCAAGAAGGATTTGGCGCTAGCTCCTACGAGCAGTACTTC. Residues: CASSQEGFGASSYEQYF.

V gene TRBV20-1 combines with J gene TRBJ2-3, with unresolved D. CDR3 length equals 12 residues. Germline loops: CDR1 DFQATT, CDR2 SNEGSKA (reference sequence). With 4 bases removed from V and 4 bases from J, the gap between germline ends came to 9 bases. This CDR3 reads CSATDPADTQYF. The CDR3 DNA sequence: TGCAGTGCTACCGACCCGGCAGATACGCAGTATTTT.

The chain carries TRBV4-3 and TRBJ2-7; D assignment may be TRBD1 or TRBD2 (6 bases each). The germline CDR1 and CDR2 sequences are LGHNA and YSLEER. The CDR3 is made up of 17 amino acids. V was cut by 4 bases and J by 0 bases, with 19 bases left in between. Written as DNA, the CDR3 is TGCGCCAGCAGCCCGTCATTCTCGGGGGCGAGCTCCTACGAGCAGTACTTC. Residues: CASSPSFSGASSYEQYF.

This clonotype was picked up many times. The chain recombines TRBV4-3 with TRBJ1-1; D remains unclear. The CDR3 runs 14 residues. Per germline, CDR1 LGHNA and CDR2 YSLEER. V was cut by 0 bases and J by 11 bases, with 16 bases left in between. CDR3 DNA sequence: TGCGCCAGCAGCCAAGATTCGACCTCCGGTCGGGCTTTCTTT. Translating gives CASSQDSTSGRAFF.

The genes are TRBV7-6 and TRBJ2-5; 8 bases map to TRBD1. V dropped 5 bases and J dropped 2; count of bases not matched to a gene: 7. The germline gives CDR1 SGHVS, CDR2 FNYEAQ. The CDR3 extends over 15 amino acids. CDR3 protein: CASSRDRIGQETQYF. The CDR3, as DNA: TGTGCCAGCAGCCGGGACAGGATTGGTCAAGAGACCCAGTACTTC.

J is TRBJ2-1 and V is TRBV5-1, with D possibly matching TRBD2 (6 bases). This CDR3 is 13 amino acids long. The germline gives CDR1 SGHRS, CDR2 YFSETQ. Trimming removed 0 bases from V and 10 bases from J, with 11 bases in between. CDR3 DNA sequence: TGCGCCAGCAGCTTGGGGGCAGGGAGGGAGCAGTTCTTC. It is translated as CASSLGAGREQFF.

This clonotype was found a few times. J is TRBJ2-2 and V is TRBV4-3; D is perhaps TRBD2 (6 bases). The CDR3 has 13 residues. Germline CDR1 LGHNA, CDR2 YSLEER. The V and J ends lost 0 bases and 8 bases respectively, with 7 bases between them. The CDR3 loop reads CASSQDSGGELFF. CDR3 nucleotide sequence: TGCGCCAGCAGCCAAGATAGCGGAGGGGAGCTGTTTTTT.

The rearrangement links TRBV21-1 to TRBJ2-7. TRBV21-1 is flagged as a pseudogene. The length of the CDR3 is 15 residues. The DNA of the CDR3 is TGTGCCAGCAGCAAATGTTGTGACCGGAGCTACGAGCAGTACGTC. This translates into CASSKCCDRSYEQYV.

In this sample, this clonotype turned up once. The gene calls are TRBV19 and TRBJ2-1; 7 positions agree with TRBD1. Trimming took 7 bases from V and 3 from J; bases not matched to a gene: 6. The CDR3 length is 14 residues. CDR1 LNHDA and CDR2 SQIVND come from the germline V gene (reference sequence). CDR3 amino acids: CASNKGAFYNEQFF. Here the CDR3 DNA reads TGTGCCAGTAACAAGGGGGCCTTCTACAATGAGCAGTTCTTC.

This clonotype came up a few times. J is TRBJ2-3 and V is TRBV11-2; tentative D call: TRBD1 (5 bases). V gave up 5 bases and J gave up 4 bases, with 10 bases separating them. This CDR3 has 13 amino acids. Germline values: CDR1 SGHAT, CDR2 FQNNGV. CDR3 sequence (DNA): TGTGCCAGCAGCGCAGGGTTCCCAGATACGCAGTATTTT. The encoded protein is CASSAGFPDTQYF. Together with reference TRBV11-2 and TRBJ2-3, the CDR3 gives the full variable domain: EAGVAQSPRYKIIEKRQSVAFWCNPISGHATLYWYQQILGQGPKLLIQFQNNGVVDDSQLPKDRFSAERLKGVDSTLKIQPAKLEDSAVYLCASSAGFPDTQYFGPGTRLTVL.